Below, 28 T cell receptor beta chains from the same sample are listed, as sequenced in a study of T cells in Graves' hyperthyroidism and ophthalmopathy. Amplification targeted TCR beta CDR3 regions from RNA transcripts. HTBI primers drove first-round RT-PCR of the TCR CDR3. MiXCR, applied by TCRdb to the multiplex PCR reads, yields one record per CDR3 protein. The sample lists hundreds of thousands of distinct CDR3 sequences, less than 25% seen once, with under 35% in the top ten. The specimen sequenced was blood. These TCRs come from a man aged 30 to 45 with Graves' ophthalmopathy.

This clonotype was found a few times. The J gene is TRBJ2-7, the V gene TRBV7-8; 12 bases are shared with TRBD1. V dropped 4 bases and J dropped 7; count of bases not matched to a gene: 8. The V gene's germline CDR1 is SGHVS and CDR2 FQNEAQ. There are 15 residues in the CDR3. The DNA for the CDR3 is TGTGCCAGCAGCTCGATGGGACAGGGGGCAGAAGAGCAGTACTTC. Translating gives CASSSMGQGAEEQYF.

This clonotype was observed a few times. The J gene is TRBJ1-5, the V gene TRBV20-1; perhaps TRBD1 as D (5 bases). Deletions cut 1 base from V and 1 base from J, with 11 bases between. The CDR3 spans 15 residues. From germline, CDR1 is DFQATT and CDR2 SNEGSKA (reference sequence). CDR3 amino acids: CSARAGGLSNQPQHF. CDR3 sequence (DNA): TGCAGTGCTAGAGCGGGGGGGTTGAGCAATCAGCCCCAGCATTTT.

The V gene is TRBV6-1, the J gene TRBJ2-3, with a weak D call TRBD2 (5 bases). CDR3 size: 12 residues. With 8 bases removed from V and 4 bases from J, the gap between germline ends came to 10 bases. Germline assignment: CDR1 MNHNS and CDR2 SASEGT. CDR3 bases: TGTGCCAGCTCGGAGGTTTCAGATACGCAGTATTTT. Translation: CASSEVSDTQYF.

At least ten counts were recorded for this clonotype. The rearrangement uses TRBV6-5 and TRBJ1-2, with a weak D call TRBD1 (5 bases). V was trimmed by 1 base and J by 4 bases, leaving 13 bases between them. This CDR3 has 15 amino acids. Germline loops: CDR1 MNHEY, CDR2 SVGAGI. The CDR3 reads CASSYYQDGTYGYTF. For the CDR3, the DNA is TGTGCCAGCAGTTACTATCAGGACGGGACCTATGGCTACACCTTC.

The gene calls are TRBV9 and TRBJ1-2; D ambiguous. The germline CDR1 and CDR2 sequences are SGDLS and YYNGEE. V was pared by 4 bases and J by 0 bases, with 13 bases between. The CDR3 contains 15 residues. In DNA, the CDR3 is TGTGCCAGCAGCCCCCTGCGGTCAACTAACTATGGCTACACCTTC. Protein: CASSPLRSTNYGYTF. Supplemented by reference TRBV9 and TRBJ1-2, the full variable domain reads DSGVTQTPKHLITATGQRVTLRCSPRSGDLSVYWYQQSLDQGLQFLIQYYNGEERAKGNILERFSAQQFPDLHSELNLSSLELGDSALYFCASSPLRSTNYGYTFGSGTRLTVV.

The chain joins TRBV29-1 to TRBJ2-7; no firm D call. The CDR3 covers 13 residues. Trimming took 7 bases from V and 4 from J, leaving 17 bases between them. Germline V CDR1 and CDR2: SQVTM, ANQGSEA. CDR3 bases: TGCAGCGCATTAACCTCCGGGCGATACGAGCAGTACTTC. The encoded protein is CSALTSGRYEQYF.

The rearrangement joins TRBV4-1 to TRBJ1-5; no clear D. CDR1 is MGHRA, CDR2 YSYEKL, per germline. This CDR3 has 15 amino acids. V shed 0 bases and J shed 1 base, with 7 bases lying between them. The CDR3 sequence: CASSQENGSNQPQHF. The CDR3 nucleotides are TGCGCCAGCAGCCAAGAAAATGGGAGCAATCAGCCCCAGCATTTT.

The CDR3 sequence: CASSSDRDPSYEQYF. The CDR3 DNA follows: TGTGCCAGCAGTTCGGACAGGGATCCGTCCTACGAGCAGTACTTC. The chain recombines TRBV28 with TRBJ2-7, with 8 bases fitting TRBD1. The V and J ends lost 4 bases and 1 base, in that order; junction bases with no gene match: 6. Germline V CDR1 and CDR2: MDHEN, SYDVKM. CDR3 length equals 15 residues.

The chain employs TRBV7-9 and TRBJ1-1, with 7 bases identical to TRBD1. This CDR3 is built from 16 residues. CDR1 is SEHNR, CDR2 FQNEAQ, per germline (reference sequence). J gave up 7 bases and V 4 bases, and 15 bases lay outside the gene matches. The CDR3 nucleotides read TGTGCCAGCAGCTCACCTAGGGGACAGAGGCCTTTTGAAGCTTTCTTT. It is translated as CASSSPRGQRPFEAFF.

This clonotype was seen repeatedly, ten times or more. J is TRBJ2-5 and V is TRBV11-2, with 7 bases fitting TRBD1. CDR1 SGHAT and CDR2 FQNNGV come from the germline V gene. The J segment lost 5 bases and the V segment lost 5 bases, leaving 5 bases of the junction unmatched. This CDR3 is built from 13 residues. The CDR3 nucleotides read TGTGCCAGCAGCATTGACAGGGAGGAGACCCAGTACTTC. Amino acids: CASSIDREETQYF.

CDR3 loop: CASSQDRLADINTGELFF. The CDR3, as DNA: TGCGCCAGCAGCCAAGATCGGCTCGCGGACATCAACACCGGGGAGCTGTTTTTT. The chain couples TRBV4-3 to TRBJ2-2; weak D call: TRBD1 (5 bases). In germline, CDR1 is LGHNA, CDR2 YSLEER. This CDR3 comprises 18 residues. V lost 0 bases and J lost 2, with 16 bases in between.

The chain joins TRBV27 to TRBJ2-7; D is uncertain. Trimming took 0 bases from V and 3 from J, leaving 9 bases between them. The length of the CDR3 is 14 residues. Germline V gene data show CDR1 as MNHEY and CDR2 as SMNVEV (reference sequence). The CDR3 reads CASSLSVAGYEQYF. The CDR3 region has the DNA TGTGCCAGCAGTTTATCAGTTGCAGGCTACGAGCAGTACTTC.

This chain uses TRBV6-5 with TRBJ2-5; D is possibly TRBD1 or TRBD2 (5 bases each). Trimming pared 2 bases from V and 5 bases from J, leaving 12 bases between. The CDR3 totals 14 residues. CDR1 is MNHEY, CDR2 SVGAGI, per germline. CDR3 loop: CASSYGTLLETQYF. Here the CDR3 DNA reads TGTGCCAGCAGTTACGGGACCCTTCTGGAGACCCAGTACTTC.

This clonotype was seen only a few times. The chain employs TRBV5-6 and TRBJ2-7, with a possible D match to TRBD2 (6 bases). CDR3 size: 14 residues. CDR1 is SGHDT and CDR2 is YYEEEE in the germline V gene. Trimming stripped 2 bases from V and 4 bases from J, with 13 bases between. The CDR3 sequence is CASSLTGEEYEQYF. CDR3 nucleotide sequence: TGTGCCAGCAGCTTAACGGGAGAAGAGTACGAGCAGTACTTC.

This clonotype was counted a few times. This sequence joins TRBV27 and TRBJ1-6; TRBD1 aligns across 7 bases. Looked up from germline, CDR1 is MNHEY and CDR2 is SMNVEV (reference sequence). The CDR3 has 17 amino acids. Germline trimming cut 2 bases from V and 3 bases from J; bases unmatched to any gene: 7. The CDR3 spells CASSLGGGLRYNSPLHF. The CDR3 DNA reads TGTGCCAGCAGTTTAGGAGGGGGCTTACGCTATAATTCACCCCTCCACTTT.

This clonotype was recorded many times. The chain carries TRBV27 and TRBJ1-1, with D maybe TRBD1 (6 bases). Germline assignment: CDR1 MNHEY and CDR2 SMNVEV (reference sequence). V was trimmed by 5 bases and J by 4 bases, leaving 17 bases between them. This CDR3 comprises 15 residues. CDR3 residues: CASSSRQVRSTEAFF. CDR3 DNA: TGTGCCAGCAGTAGTAGACAGGTCCGTAGCACTGAAGCTTTCTTT.

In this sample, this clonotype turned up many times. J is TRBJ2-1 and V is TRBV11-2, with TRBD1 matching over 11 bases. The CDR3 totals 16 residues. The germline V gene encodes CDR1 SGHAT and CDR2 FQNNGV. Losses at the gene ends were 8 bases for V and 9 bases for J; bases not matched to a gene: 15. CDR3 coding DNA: TGTGCCAGCGGCCGACCGGGACAGGGGGTCCCGGGTGAGCAGTTCTTC. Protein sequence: CASGRPGQGVPGEQFF.

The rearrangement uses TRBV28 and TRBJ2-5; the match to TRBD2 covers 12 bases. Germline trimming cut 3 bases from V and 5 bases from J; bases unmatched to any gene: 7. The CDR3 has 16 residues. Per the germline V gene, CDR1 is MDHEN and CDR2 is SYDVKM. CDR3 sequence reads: CASSLTSGRRVETQYF. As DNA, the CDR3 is TGTGCCAGCAGTTTGACTAGCGGGAGACGAGTTGAGACCCAGTACTTC.

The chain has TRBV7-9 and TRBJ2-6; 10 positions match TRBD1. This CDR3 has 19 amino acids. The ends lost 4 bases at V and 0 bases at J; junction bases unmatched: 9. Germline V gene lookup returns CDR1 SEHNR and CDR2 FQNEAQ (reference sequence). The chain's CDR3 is CASSSRGQGEGSGANVLTF. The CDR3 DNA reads TGTGCCAGCAGCTCTAGAGGACAGGGGGAGGGCTCTGGGGCCAACGTCCTGACTTTC.

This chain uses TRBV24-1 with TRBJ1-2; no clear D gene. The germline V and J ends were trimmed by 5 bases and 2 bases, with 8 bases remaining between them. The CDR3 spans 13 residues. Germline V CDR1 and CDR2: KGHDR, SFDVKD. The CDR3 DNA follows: TGTGCCACCAGTGCCCAGGCGAACTATGGCTACACCTTC. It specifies CATSAQANYGYTF.

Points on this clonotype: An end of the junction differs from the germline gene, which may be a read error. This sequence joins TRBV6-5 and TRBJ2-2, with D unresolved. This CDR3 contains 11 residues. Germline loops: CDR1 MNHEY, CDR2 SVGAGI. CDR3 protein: CAGSYSGELFF. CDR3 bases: TGTGCCGGCAGTTACTCCGGGGAGCTGTTTTTT.

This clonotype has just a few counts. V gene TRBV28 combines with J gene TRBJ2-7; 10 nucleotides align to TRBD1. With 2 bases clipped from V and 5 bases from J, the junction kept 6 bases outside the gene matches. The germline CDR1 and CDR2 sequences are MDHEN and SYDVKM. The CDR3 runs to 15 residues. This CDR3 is CASSLRQGARHEQYF. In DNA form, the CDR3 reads TGTGCCAGCAGTTTAAGACAGGGGGCGCGCCACGAGCAGTACTTC.

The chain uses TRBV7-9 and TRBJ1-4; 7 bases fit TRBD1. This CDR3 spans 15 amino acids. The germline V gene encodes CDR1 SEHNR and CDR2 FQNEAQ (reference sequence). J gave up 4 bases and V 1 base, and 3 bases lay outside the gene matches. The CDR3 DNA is TGTGCCAGCAGCTTAGGGGGACAGCATAATGAAAAACTGTTTTTT. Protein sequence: CASSLGGQHNEKLFF.

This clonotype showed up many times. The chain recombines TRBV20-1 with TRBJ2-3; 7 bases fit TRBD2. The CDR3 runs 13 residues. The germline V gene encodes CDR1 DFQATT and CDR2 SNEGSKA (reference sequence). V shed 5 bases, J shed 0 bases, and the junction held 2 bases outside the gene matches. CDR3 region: CSARAGSTDTQYF. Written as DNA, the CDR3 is TGCAGTGCTCGAGCGGGAAGCACAGATACGCAGTATTTT.

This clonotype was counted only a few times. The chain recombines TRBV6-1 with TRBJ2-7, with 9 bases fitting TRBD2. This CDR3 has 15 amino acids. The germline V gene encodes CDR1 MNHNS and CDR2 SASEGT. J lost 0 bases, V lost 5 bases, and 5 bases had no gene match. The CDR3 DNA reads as TGTGCCAGCAGTACGACTAGCGGAAGCTCCTACGAGCAGTACTTC. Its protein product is CASSTTSGSSYEQYF.

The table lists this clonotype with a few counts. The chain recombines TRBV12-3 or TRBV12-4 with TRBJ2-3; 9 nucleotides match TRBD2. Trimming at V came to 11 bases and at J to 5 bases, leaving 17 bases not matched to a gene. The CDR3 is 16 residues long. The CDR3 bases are TGTGCCGGAGCCGCGGCTAGCGGGATCGGGGGAGATACGCAGTATTTT. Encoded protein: CAGAAASGIGGDTQYF.

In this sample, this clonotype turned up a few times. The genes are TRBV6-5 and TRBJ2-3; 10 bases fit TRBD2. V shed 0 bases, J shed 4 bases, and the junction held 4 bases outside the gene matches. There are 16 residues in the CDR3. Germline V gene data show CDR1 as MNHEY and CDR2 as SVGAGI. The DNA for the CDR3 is TGTGCCAGCAGTTACTCCGCTAGCGGGAGAGCAGATACGCAGTATTTT. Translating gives CASSYSASGRADTQYF.

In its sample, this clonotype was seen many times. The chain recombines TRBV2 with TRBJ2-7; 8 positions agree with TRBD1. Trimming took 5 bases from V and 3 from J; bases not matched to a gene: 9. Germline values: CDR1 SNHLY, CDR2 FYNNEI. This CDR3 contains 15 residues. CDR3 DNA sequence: TGTGCCAGCAGTAGGGGACAGGAGGAAGTCTACGAGCAGTACTTC. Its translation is CASSRGQEEVYEQYF.